Listed below are T cell receptor beta chains from one sample, sequenced in a study of cytomegalovirus exposure and HLA in healthy donors. The protocol was immunoSEQ multiplex PCR, while the TCRdb copy is restricted to in-frame clones and leaves out a portion. The sample shows over 200,000 clones, around 76% of them seen only once. Sequencing was performed on PBMCs. The source of these receptors is a woman aged 40 to 50 in good health and CMV-seropositive. CDR3s include the opening cysteine and the closing phenylalanine or tryptophan. The D gene is left open where the match is weak. Only some rows state a clone size, as once, few, many or a class for expanded clones.

CDR3 DNA: TGCGCCAGCAGCTTACAGGGGGCCAGTTATGGCTACACCTTC
CDR3 protein: CASSLQGASYGYTF
clone size: -
V gene: TRBV5-1
J gene: TRBJ1-2
D gene: TRBD1

CDR3 DNA: TGTGCCAGCAGTAACCCTAGCAGCACCGGGGAGCTGTTTTTT
CDR3 protein: CASSNPSSTGELFF
clone size: -
V gene: TRBV28
J gene: TRBJ2-2
D gene: -

CDR3 DNA: TGTGCCAGCAGGCGGGAGATAACAGATACGCAGTATTTT
CDR3 protein: CASRREITDTQYF
clone size: -
V gene: TRBV7-3
J gene: TRBJ2-3
D gene: TRBD2

CDR3 DNA: TGCAGCGTTGAGCCTAGCTCCGGCACAGATACGCAGTATTTT
CDR3 protein: CSVEPSSGTDTQYF
clone size: -
V gene: TRBV29-1
J gene: TRBJ2-3
D gene: -

CDR3 DNA: TGTGCCAGCAGCGAAGACAGGGACAATGAGCAGTTCTTC
CDR3 protein: CASSEDRDNEQFF
clone size: -
V gene: TRBV7-3
J gene: TRBJ2-1
D gene: TRBD1

CDR3 DNA: TGTGCCAGCTCACCCGGGACAGGGTTAATGAACACTGAAGCTTTCTTT
CDR3 protein: CASSPGTGLMNTEAFF
clone size: -
V gene: TRBV18
J gene: TRBJ1-1
D gene: TRBD1

CDR3 DNA: TGTGCCAGTAGTACCCCCAGACAGAACTATGGCTACACCTTC
CDR3 protein: CASSTPRQNYGYTF
clone size: -
V gene: TRBV19
J gene: TRBJ1-2
D gene: -

CDR3 DNA: TGTGCCAGCAGTCGCGAGGGATCTTCCTACGAGCAGTACTTC
CDR3 protein: CASSREGSSYEQYF
clone size: -
V gene: TRBV6-6
J gene: TRBJ2-7
D gene: -

CDR3 DNA: TGTGCCAGCAGTTTATCGCAGGGGCTCACTAACTATGGCTACACCTTC
CDR3 protein: CASSLSQGLTNYGYTF
clone size: -
V gene: TRBV28
J gene: TRBJ1-2
D gene: -

CDR3 DNA: TGTGCCAGCAGTTTGGTGGCAGGACAGGGACAATACGAGCAGTACTTC
CDR3 protein: CASSLVAGQGQYEQYF
clone size: few
V gene: TRBV27
J gene: TRBJ2-7
D gene: TRBD1

CDR3 DNA: TGTTCCAGCAGCTTTGGATTAGGGGGTGGCAATCAGCCCCAGCATTTT
CDR3 protein: CSSSFGLGGGNQPQHF
clone size: -
V gene: TRBV7-9
J gene: TRBJ1-5
D gene: -

CDR3 DNA: TGCGCCAGCAGCTTAGGTGGTAGAGGAGCCCAGTACTTC
CDR3 protein: CASSLGGRGAQYF
clone size: -
V gene: TRBV5-1
J gene: TRBJ2-5
D gene: -

CDR3 DNA: TGTGCCAGCAGCCAGGATGTGGGACTAGCTATCTACGAGCAGTACTTC
CDR3 protein: CASSQDVGLAIYEQYF
clone size: -
V gene: TRBV4-2
J gene: TRBJ2-7
D gene: TRBD2

CDR3 DNA: TGTGCCAGCAGCCCTTATCAGGGGGCCGGACAGCCCCAGCATTTT
CDR3 protein: CASSPYQGAGQPQHF
clone size: -
V gene: TRBV7-9
J gene: TRBJ1-5
D gene: TRBD1

CDR3 DNA: TGTGCCAGTAGGCAGGAGATAGGGGCAGGCAGGGCTTTCTTT
CDR3 protein: CASRQEIGAGRAFF
clone size: -
V gene: TRBV19
J gene: TRBJ1-1
D gene: -

CDR3 DNA: TGTGCCAGCAGGGAGACAGCAAACACAGATACGCAGTATTTT
CDR3 protein: CASRETANTDTQYF
clone size: -
V gene: TRBV6-6
J gene: TRBJ2-3
D gene: -

CDR3 DNA: TGTGCCAGCAGCTTAATCACAGGTTCTGAAGCTTTCTTT
CDR3 protein: CASSLITGSEAFF
clone size: -
V gene: TRBV7-3
J gene: TRBJ1-1
D gene: -

CDR3 DNA: TGTGCCAGCAGTATCGGGACACCCTCCCACGAGCAGTACTTC
CDR3 protein: CASSIGTPSHEQYF
clone size: -
V gene: TRBV5-5
J gene: TRBJ2-7
D gene: -

CDR3 DNA: TGTGCCAGCAGTTTGGGACAGCCAACCTACGAGCAGTACTTC
CDR3 protein: CASSLGQPTYEQYF
clone size: -
V gene: TRBV28
J gene: TRBJ2-7
D gene: TRBD1

CDR3 DNA: TGCGCCAGCAGCGGGGGACTAGCGGGGGGTCAAGAGACCCAGTACTTC
CDR3 protein: CASSGGLAGGQETQYF
clone size: once
V gene: TRBV5-1
J gene: TRBJ2-5
D gene: TRBD2

CDR3 DNA: TGCGCCAGCAGCCCGGGACAGGGGGCGGTTTACACCCAGTACTTC
CDR3 protein: CASSPGQGAVYTQYF
clone size: -
V gene: TRBV4-3
J gene: TRBJ2-5
D gene: TRBD1